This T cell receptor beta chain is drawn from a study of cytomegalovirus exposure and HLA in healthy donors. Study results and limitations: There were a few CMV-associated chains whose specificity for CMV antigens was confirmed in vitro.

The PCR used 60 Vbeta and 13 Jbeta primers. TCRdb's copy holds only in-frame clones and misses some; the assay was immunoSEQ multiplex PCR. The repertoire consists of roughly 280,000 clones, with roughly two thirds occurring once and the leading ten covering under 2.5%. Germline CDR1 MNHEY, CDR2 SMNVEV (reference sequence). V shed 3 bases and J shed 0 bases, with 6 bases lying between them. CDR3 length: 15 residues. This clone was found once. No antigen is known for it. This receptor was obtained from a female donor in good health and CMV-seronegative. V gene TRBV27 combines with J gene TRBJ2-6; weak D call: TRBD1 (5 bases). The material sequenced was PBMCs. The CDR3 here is CASSLTASGANVLTF. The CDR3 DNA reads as TGTGCCAGCAGTTTGACAGCCTCTGGGGCCAACGTCCTGACTTTC.